This T cell receptor (beta chain) was captured by sequencing in a study of early T cells in non-severe SARS-CoV-2 infection. Study context: It was bulk RNA from unsorted whole blood that was sequenced, and the chains were unpaired. Study results and caveats: VDJdb matches were skewed toward anti-spike CD8 T cell responses.

In the library, individual cDNA molecules carried attached unique molecular identifiers. TCRdb re-derived calls from the 5' RACE reads in MiXCR, one entry per CDR3 protein. The sample lists tens of thousands of distinct CDR3 sequences, almost 7.5% occurring once. This clonotype came up a few times. Its antigen is currently unknown. V lost 3 bases and J 7 bases, leaving 14 bases between the germline ends. CDR3 length: 14 amino acids. Germline lookup yields CDR1 SGHAT and CDR2 FQDESV (reference sequence). V usage is TRBV11-1 and J usage is TRBJ2-3; D is unresolved. This sequence originates from an adult who was a healthcare worker with PCR-confirmed SARS-CoV-2 infection or an uninfected control (not recorded which). Material for sequencing was whole blood. This chain's CDR3 is CASSFRGPRNTQYF. DNA for the CDR3: TGTGCCAGCAGCTTTCGTGGGCCGCGGAATACGCAGTATTTT.